This is a list of T cell receptor beta chains from one sample in a study of a mutant IDH1 vaccine in newly diagnosed glioma. Using immunoSEQ multiplex PCR, the repertoire was profiled, and TCRdb retains in-frame clones only, with some absent. The repertoire has 85,000 to 100,000 clones, 83% of them found once; the top ten carry approximately 7.4%. The specimen comprised PBMCs, sampled from a glioma patient treated with radiotherapy, temozolomide or both. All receptors derive from a woman in her forties or fifties with glioma. Both conserved end residues are part of each CDR3. D genes are given only for firm matches. Where a row states a size, it is once, few, many or the class of an expanded clone; other rows omit it.

NA,TRBV11-2,NA,TRBJ1-4,TGTGCCAGCAGCTTAGTTTTGGGACCTAATGAAAAACTGTTTTTT,CASSLVLGPNEKLFF
NA,TRBV28,NA,TRBJ1-1,TGTGCCAGCAGTTTAAGCTCCGGGGGAACTGAAGCTTTCTTT,CASSLSSGGTEAFF
NA,TRBV4-3,NA,TRBJ2-7,TGCGCCAGCAGTTGGGACGGCTCCTACGAGCAGTACTTC,CASSWDGSYEQYF
NA,TRBV27,NA,TRBJ1-1,TGTGCCAGCAGTCTAACACGGGGGGGTACTGAAGCTTTCTTT,CASSLTRGGTEAFF
NA,TRBV6-5,NA,TRBJ2-5,TGTGCCAGCAGTTTTGGTGAGACCCAGTACTTC,CASSFGETQYF
NA,TRBV5-5,NA,TRBJ2-7,TGTGCCAGCAGCCCCGGGCAGTGGGACTACGAGCAGTACTTC,CASSPGQWDYEQYF
NA,TRBV18,NA,TRBJ1-5,TGTGCCAGCTCACCACCAGCGGGGGGAGGAGGCAATCAGCCCCAGCATTTT,CASSPPAGGGGNQPQHF
NA,TRBV5-1,TRBD1,TRBJ2-7,TGCGCCAGCAGCTTGATTGACAGGGGGAACGAGCAGTACTTC,CASSLIDRGNEQYF
NA,TRBV12-5,NA,TRBJ1-6,TGTGCTAGTGGTTTCGACCGTACACCCCTCCACTTT,CASGFDRTPLHF
NA,TRBV6-5,NA,TRBJ2-7,TGTGCCAGCAGTTACCGGGGGAGTGTGTACGAGCAGTACTTC,CASSYRGSVYEQYF
NA,TRBV10-3,TRBD1,TRBJ1-2,TGTGCCATCAGCCCGGACAGGGTGGACTATGGCTACACCTTC,CAISPDRVDYGYTF
NA,TRBV5-4,NA,TRBJ2-1,TGTGCCAGCAGCTCTCTTTCCGACAGCGCCTACAATGAGCAGTTCTTC,CASSSLSDSAYNEQFF
once,TRBV9,NA,TRBJ1-1,TGTGCCAGCAGCCCTGCTGCGAGGGGGGGGGACACTGAAGCTTTCTTT,CASSPAARGGDTEAFF
NA,TRBV25-1,TRBD1,TRBJ2-7,TGTGCCAGCAGCTTTACCGGGACAGATGCCTACGAGCAGTACTTC,CASSFTGTDAYEQYF
NA,TRBV9,TRBD1,TRBJ2-7,TGTGCCAGCAGCTCCCGGACAGGGGGGTACGAGCAGTACTTC,CASSSRTGGYEQYF
NA,TRBV6-5,TRBD2,TRBJ2-1,TGTGCCAGCACTCCTAGCGGGGGGGCGGGCAATGAGCAGTTCTTC,CASTPSGGAGNEQFF
NA,TRBV6-1,NA,TRBJ1-6,TGTGCCAGCAGAGTCCCGGGACATTGGAATTCACCCCTCCACTTT,CASRVPGHWNSPLHF
NA,TRBV9,NA,TRBJ2-7,TGTGCCAGCAGCGTAGCGAGTCAGGGCTACGAGCAGTACTTC,CASSVASQGYEQYF
NA,TRBV10-3,TRBD2,TRBJ2-2,TGTGCCACCCAGCGCCGGGGGGACACCGGGGAGCTGTTTTTT,CATQRRGDTGELFF
NA,TRBV7-2,TRBD1,TRBJ1-5,TGTGCCAGCAGTCTCCGGGACAGGAGCAATCAGCCCCAGCATTTT,CASSLRDRSNQPQHF
NA,TRBV5-1,NA,TRBJ2-7,TGCGCCAGCAGCTTGGACTCCTCCGAGCAGTACTTC,CASSLDSSEQYF
once,TRBV7-2,NA,TRBJ2-7,TGTGCCAGCAGCTTAGAAGGACACGAGCAGTACTTC,CASSLEGHEQYF
NA,TRBV6-4,NA,TRBJ1-6,TGTGCCAGCAGTGAAACCTGGGGGCAATCACCCCTCCACTTT,CASSETWGQSPLHF
NA,TRBV10-3,NA,TRBJ1-4,TGTGCCATCAGTGAGTCGATCGGAAGATTGGATGAAAAACTGTTTTTT,CAISESIGRLDEKLFF
NA,TRBV6-5,TRBD1,TRBJ2-5,TGTGCCAGCAGCTGGGGACAGGCCCCAGAGACCCAGTACTTC,CASSWGQAPETQYF
NA,TRBV19,NA,TRBJ1-4,TGTGCCAGTAACCCAAGATCAACTAATGAAAAACTGTTTTTT,CASNPRSTNEKLFF
NA,TRBV7-9,NA,TRBJ1-1,TGTGCCAGCAGCTCTGACACTACTGAAGCTTTCTTT,CASSSDTTEAFF
NA,TRBV2,NA,TRBJ2-3,TGTGCCAGCAGTGGGGTCCCGCTCACAGATACGCAGTATTTT,CASSGVPLTDTQYF
once,TRBV5-1,NA,TRBJ1-2,TGCGCCAGCAGCTTGGGAGTCTATGGCTACACCTTC,CASSLGVYGYTF